The 5 T cell receptor beta chains given below trace back to one sample, sequenced in a study of shared clonotypes between healthy human individuals. Measured with immunoSEQ multiplex PCR; TCRdb has only the in-frame clones, and not every one. This table holds 800,000 to 950,000 clones, around 96% found once. CD8 cells classed as naive were CD45RO-negative and positively selected for CCR7, excluding terminally differentiated effector memory CD45RA+ cells. Sequenced input: naive CD8+ T cells sorted from blood. These receptors were taken from a man younger than 45 in good health.

This clone is a singleton in its sample. The CDR3 DNA follows: TGTGCCAGCAGTTTATCGGCTGATAACTCTGGGGCCAACGTCCTGACTTTC. Its translation is CASSLSADNSGANVLTF. This sequence joins TRBV27 and TRBJ2-6; D is unclear. V shed 0 bases and J shed 0 bases, with 9 bases lying between them. From germline, CDR1 is MNHEY and CDR2 SMNVEV (reference sequence). The length of the CDR3 is 17 residues.

This sequence joins TRBV5-8 and TRBJ2-7, with 8 bases that match TRBD2. Germline values: CDR1 SGHTS, CDR2 YDEGEE. The CDR3 has 16 amino acids. V lost 0 bases, J lost 3 bases, and 8 bases stayed unmatched. CDR3 in amino acids: CASSLAAGGPFYEQYF. The CDR3 DNA follows: TGTGCCAGCAGCTTGGCGGCGGGAGGACCCTTCTACGAGCAGTACTTC.

The chain employs TRBV7-6 and TRBJ2-3; D gene uncertain. Germline V gives CDR1 SGHVS, CDR2 FNYEAQ. CDR3 length: 12 residues. V was trimmed by 5 bases and J by 2 bases, leaving 5 bases between them. DNA for the CDR3: TGTGCCAGCAGCCAACTCACAGATACGCAGTATTTT. This gives the protein CASSQLTDTQYF.

The chain joins TRBV28 to TRBJ1-5, with 8 bases lining up with TRBD1. V trimming: 11 bases; J trimming: 3 bases; junction bases outside the gene matches: 12. The CDR3 covers 15 residues. The V gene's germline CDR1 is MDHEN and CDR2 SYDVKM. The CDR3 loop is CAASLGTGFNQPQHF. CDR3 in DNA: TGTGCCGCCTCCCTGGGGACAGGTTTCAATCAGCCCCAGCATTTT.

The chain is built from TRBV28 and TRBJ2-5; D not certain. This CDR3 is built from 13 residues. With 6 bases removed from V and 5 bases from J, the gap between germline ends came to 13 bases. Germline assignment: CDR1 MDHEN and CDR2 SYDVKM. CDR3 amino acids: CASSPGWPETQYF. The CDR3 DNA follows: TGTGCCAGCAGCCCGGGTTGGCCGGAGACCCAGTACTTC. The entire variable domain, with the rest obtained from reference TRBV28 and TRBJ2-5, is as follows: DVKVTQSSRYLVKRTGEKVFLECVQDMDHENMFWYRQDPGLGLRLIYFSYDVKMKEKGDIPEGYSVSREKKERFSLILESASTNQTSMYLCASSPGWPETQYFGPGTRLLVL.